The 21 T cell receptor beta chains below come from one sample, sequenced in a study of prognosis after radiotherapy for stage I lung cancer. Genomic DNA was subjected to two-round multiplex PCR for amplification of TCR beta CDR3. Round one of PCR was performed, and it used primers specific to each TRBV and TRBJ gene. Each CDR3 protein is one row after TCRdb ran MiXCR on the multiplex PCR reads. The profile shows about 34,000 distinct CDR3 sequences, 32% of them singletons. Sequencing was performed on PBMCs, taken before or after stereotactic body radiation therapy (not recorded which). The receptors were gathered from a donor at least 50 years old with non-small cell lung cancer.

At least ten counts were recorded for this clonotype. CDR3: CASLAGTGIDEQYF. The CDR3 bases are TGTGCCAGCCTTGCCGGGACAGGGATCGACGAGCAGTACTTC. The J gene is TRBJ2-7, the V gene TRBV25-1; 9 bases match TRBD1. V was clipped by 8 bases and J by 5 bases; unmatched bases: 10. Per germline, CDR1 MGHDK and CDR2 SYGVNS. This CDR3 region has 14 residues.

There are many counts of this clonotype. The gene calls are TRBV4-2 and TRBJ2-7, with D hard to call. V lost 1 base and J lost 5, with 18 bases in between. Per the germline V gene, CDR1 is LGHNA and CDR2 is YNFKEQ. The CDR3 spans 16 residues. CDR3 in DNA: TGTGCCAGCAGCCAAGCCCCCTGGGATGGGTCCCACGAGCAGTACTTC. It yields the protein CASSQAPWDGSHEQYF.

As regards this clonotype: Sequence at one end of the junction differs from germline and may be a read error. J is TRBJ1-1 and V is TRBV14; D gene ambiguous. Germline V CDR1 and CDR2: SGHDN, FVKESK. CDR3 length equals 11 residues. The CDR3 sequence: CGSSQGPEAFF. CDR3 DNA sequence: TGTGGCAGCAGCCAAGGGCCTGAAGCTTTCTTT.

The chain carries TRBV19 and TRBJ1-5; D remains ambiguous. The V and J ends lost 3 bases and 2 bases respectively, with 8 bases between them. The CDR3 totals 14 residues. The germline CDR1 and CDR2 sequences are LNHDA and SQIVND (reference sequence). CDR3 in amino acids: CASSIVGGNQPQHF. The CDR3 DNA reads TGTGCCAGTAGTATCGTCGGGGGCAATCAGCCCCAGCATTTT. Filled out from reference TRBV19 and TRBJ1-5, the complete variable domain reads DGGITQSPKYLFRKEGQNVTLSCEQNLNHDAMYWYRQDPGQGLRLIYYSQIVNDFQKGDIAEGYSVSREKKESFPLTVTSAQKNPTAFYLCASSIVGGNQPQHFGDGTRLSIL.

This clonotype was seen repeatedly, ten times or more. This chain connects TRBV6-2 or TRBV6-3 to TRBJ2-3; TRBD1 aligns across 11 bases. In germline, CDR1 is MNHEY, CDR2 SVGEGT. After removal of 5 bases from V and 5 bases from J, the junction contained 6 bases not matched to a gene. The CDR3 loop spans 15 amino acids. The DNA for the CDR3 is TGTGCCAGCAGTGAACCGGGACAGGGGGTAGATACGCAGTATTTT. Translated: CASSEPGQGVDTQYF.

A few counts support this clonotype. Since a much larger clone is just one base distant, this may be a read error. This sequence joins TRBV29-1 and TRBJ1-1; TRBD1 aligns across 8 bases. CDR1 and CDR2 from the germline V gene are SQVTM and ANQGSEA. V shed 1 base, J shed 4 bases, and the junction held 8 bases outside the gene matches. There are 15 residues in the CDR3. The CDR3 loop reads CSVEVTGGRRTEAFF. In DNA, the CDR3 is TGCAGCGTTGAAGTTACAGGGGGAAGACGCACTGAAGCTTTCTTT. Supplemented by reference TRBV29-1 and TRBJ1-1, the full variable domain reads SAVISQKPSRDICQRGTSLTIQCQVDSQVTMMFWYRQQPGQSLTLIATANQGSEATYESGFVIDKFPISRPNLTFSTLTVSNMSPEDSSIYLCSVEVTGGRRTEAFFGQGTRLTVV.

This clonotype has ten or more counts. The J gene is TRBJ1-2, the V gene TRBV10-3; D is unresolved. Looked up from germline, CDR1 is ENHRY and CDR2 is SYGVKD. This CDR3 comprises 15 residues. The V and J ends lost 0 bases and 4 bases respectively, with 12 bases between them. CDR3 coding DNA: TGTGCCATCAGTGAGTCGTTGTTCGGGGTCTATGGCTACACCTTC. This codes for CAISESLFGVYGYTF.

Worth noting for this clonotype: An end of the junction does not agree with germline; a read error may underlie this. The gene calls are TRBV28 and TRBJ1-3, with D perhaps matching TRBD1 (5 bases). The CDR3 consists of 17 residues. CDR1 and CDR2 from the germline V gene are MDHEN and SYDVKM. The CDR3 nucleotides are TGTGCCACCCGGCCCCAGGGCCTGTATGACTATGGAAACAACATATATTTT. This gives the protein CATRPQGLYDYGNNIYF.

The chain carries TRBV5-1 and TRBJ2-3; TRBD1 matches at 7 bases. The CDR3 runs 14 residues. J gave up 12 bases and V 2 bases, and 12 bases lay outside the gene matches. The germline CDR1 and CDR2 sequences are SGHRS and YFSETQ. CDR3 residues: CASSFTGVGVTQYF. The DNA of the CDR3 is TGCGCCAGCAGCTTTACAGGGGTTGGAGTTACACAGTATTTT.

In the case of this clonotype: Mismatch with germline at one junction end may stem from a read error. The V gene is TRBV5-1, the J gene TRBJ2-7, with D uncertain. The CDR3 has 13 residues. From germline, CDR1 is SGHRS and CDR2 YFSETQ. The DNA of the CDR3 is TGCGCCAGCAGCTTGGAGGCTAGTTATGGGGTGGACTTC. Translation: CASSLEASYGVDF.

In regard to this clonotype: It differs at one base from a far larger clone, so likely a read error. The V and J genes are TRBV6-1 and TRBJ2-3; no clear D gene. There are 16 residues in the CDR3. Germline CDR1 reads MNHNS; CDR2 reads SASEGT. The CDR3 nucleotides are TGTGCCATCAGTTGGTCCTTGACTTCTAGCACAGATACGCAGTATTTT. Protein: CAISWSLTSSTDTQYF.

To note about this clonotype: A clone one base away is much larger, so this may be a read error. CDR3 sequence reads: CASLAGTGVDEKYF. Here the CDR3 DNA reads TGTGCCAGCCTTGCCGGGACAGGGGTCGACGAGAAGTACTTC. This chain uses TRBV25-1 with TRBJ2-7, with 10 positions matching TRBD1. The germline CDR1 and CDR2 sequences are MGHDK and SYGVNS. The CDR3 loop spans 14 amino acids.

A word on this clonotype: Given a far larger clone just one base away, this is likely a sequencing read error. The genes are TRBV6-5 and TRBJ1-4, with D hard to call. Germline assignment: CDR1 MNHEY and CDR2 SVGAGI. The V end lost 4 bases, the J end lost 5 bases, and 5 bases lay between the germline ends. CDR3 length equals 12 residues. CDR3 region: CASSSHNEKLFF. The CDR3 nucleotides are TGTGCCAGCAGTTCCCACAATGAAAAACTGTTTTTT.

This clonotype was seen repeatedly, ten times or more. V usage is TRBV2 and J usage is TRBJ2-1; the D gene is possibly TRBD1 (6 bases). The length of the CDR3 is 12 residues. CDR1 and CDR2 (germline): SNHLY, FYNNEI. V dropped 4 bases and J dropped 6 bases, with 7 bases sitting between them. The CDR3 DNA reads as TGTGCCAGCAGTGCAGGGGCCAATGAGCAGTTCTTC. The encoded protein is CASSAGANEQFF.

About this clonotype: One end of the junction is discordant with germline, which a read error may explain. The chain recombines TRBV5-1 with TRBJ2-3; 7 nucleotides align to TRBD1. Germline V gene sequence: CDR1 SGHRS, CDR2 YFSETQ. The CDR3 totals 15 residues. CDR3 protein: CASSPGTDSTDTHYF. CDR3 sequence (DNA): TGCGCCAGCAGCCCTGGGACAGACAGCACAGATACGCATTATTTT.

Many counts were recorded for this clonotype. This chain joins TRBV28 and TRBJ1-5; D possibly corresponds to TRBD1 (6 bases). The V end lost 6 bases, the J end lost 6 bases, and 12 bases lay between the germline ends. Per germline, CDR1 MDHEN and CDR2 SYDVKM. CDR3 length: 13 residues. The CDR3 bases are TGTGCCAGCAGGGAGCAGGGGCCTCAGCCCCAGCATTTT. It is translated as CASREQGPQPQHF.

With respect to this clonotype: A read error likely explains this, since a far larger clone differs by one base. The chain has TRBV6-2 or TRBV6-3 and TRBJ2-4; D call uncertain. The J call may be in error: the DNA end matches TRBJ2-1 better. The CDR3 extends over 12 amino acids. CDR1 and CDR2 from the germline V gene are MNHEY and SVGEGT. CDR3 sequence reads: CASSPVQRRQFF. The CDR3 DNA sequence: TGTGCCAGCAGTCCTGTACAACGGAGACAGTTCTTC.

In its sample, this clonotype was seen many times. The DNA for the CDR3 is TGTGCCAGCAGCCTAGCGGGTGGCAATCAGCCCCAGCATTTT. It translates to CASSLAGGNQPQHF. This chain uses TRBV11-2 with TRBJ1-5; D unclear. Germline CDR1 and CDR2: SGHAT and FQNNGV. CDR3 length: 14 residues. V was clipped by 5 bases and J by 2 bases, with 10 bases between them. The whole variable domain, remainder taken from reference TRBV11-2 and TRBJ1-5, is EAGVAQSPRYKIIEKRQSVAFWCNPISGHATLYWYQQILGQGPKLLIQFQNNGVVDDSQLPKDRFSAERLKGVDSTLKIQPAKLEDSAVYLCASSLAGGNQPQHFGDGTRLSIL.

This clonotype has at least ten counts. V gene TRBV4-3 combines with J gene TRBJ1-5, with a weak D call TRBD1 (6 bases). The V gene lost 0 bases and the J gene lost 2 bases, with 14 bases spanning the gap. Germline V CDR1 and CDR2: LGHNA, YSLEER. This CDR3 has 17 amino acids. The CDR3 loop reads CASSQEVGAGGNQPQHF. The CDR3 coding sequence is TGCGCCAGCAGCCAAGAAGTTGGGGCAGGGGGCAATCAGCCCCAGCATTTT.

At least ten counts were recorded for this clonotype. The chain combines TRBV6-5 with TRBJ1-2; D is unclear. CDR3 length: 14 residues. Germline-derived CDR1 and CDR2 are MNHEY and SVGAGI. V was cut by 0 bases and J by 7 bases, with 12 bases left in between. CDR3 residues: CASSYSQAVGGYTF. For the CDR3, the DNA is TGTGCCAGCAGTTACTCGCAGGCCGTAGGTGGCTACACCTTC.

The V and J genes are TRBV6-1 and TRBJ1-4; D possibly corresponds to TRBD1 (5 bases). Germline lookup yields CDR1 MNHNS and CDR2 SASEGT. This CDR3 is 14 amino acids long. Trimming shortened V by 0 bases and J by 11 bases, and 13 bases separated the two germline ends. In DNA form, the CDR3 reads TGTGCCAGCAGTGAAGCGCTGGGGGTTGGTAAACTGTTTTTT. It specifies CASSEALGVGKLFF.